The rows below give T cell receptor beta chains drawn from one sample of a study of blood T cell repertoires in COVID-19. Clones were sequenced by immunoSEQ multiplex PCR, and TCRdb holds only the in-frame ones, with some missing. The sample lists about 44,000 clones, around 87% occurring once. Source material: peripheral blood. The receptors were sampled from a human donor in a cohort sampled during active COVID-19. Each CDR3 is given with its conserved first and last residue. A D gene is named only where the DNA matches it firmly. Some rows mark clone size as missing; the rest say once, few, many or name a class of expanded clone.

once TRBD1 TRBJ2-3 TRBV4-1 CASSQDPQGAGTQYF TGCGCCAGCAGCCAAGACCCACAGGGGGCCGGTACGCAGTATTTT
- - TRBJ1-6 TRBV6-5 CASSPRTFNSPLHF TGTGCCAGCAGTCCAAGGACATTTAATTCACCCCTCCACTTT
- - TRBJ2-1 TRBV5-3 CARNPRVRREPSGPHYEQFF TGTGCCAGAAACCCACGGGTAAGACGGGAGCCTTCGGGCCCACATTATGAGCAGTTCTTC
- - TRBJ2-7 TRBV5-1 CASRQPERAYEQYF TGCGCCAGCCGACAACCGGAAAGAGCCTACGAGCAGTACTTC
once - TRBJ1-1 TRBV18 CASSRPMQQGSGGEAFF TGTGCCAGCTCAAGACCAATGCAACAGGGAAGTGGAGGTGAAGCTTTCTTT
- - TRBJ2-1 TRBV4-1 CASSPRDASYNEQFF TGCGCCAGCAGCCCGCGGGACGCCTCCTACAATGAGCAGTTCTTC
- TRBD2 TRBJ2-3 TRBV5-4 CASSKGTSGIPDTQYF TGTGCCAGCAGCAAAGGGACTAGCGGGATCCCAGATACGCAGTATTTT
- - TRBJ1-2 TRBV23-1 CASSPISFRVNYGYTF TGCGCCAGCAGTCCTATATCGTTCAGGGTTAACTATGGCTACACCTTC
- - TRBJ1-1 TRBV6-1 CASSESRILGAFF TGTGCCAGCAGTGAATCCAGGATCTTGGGAGCTTTCTTT
- - TRBJ2-7 TRBV30 CAWSQTRYEQYF TGTGCCTGGAGTCAAACGCGCTACGAGCAGTACTTC
few - TRBJ2-1 TRBV20-1 CSPYGYNEQFF TGCAGTCCATACGGGTACAATGAGCAGTTCTTC
few - TRBJ2-7 TRBV3-1/TRBV3-2 CASSQVATLRGEQYF TGTGCCAGCAGCCAAGTGGCCACTCTCAGGGGCGAGCAGTACTTC
- - TRBJ1-5 TRBV19 CASSNGRWGDSNQPQHF TGTGCCAGTAGCAACGGACGTTGGGGGGATAGCAATCAGCCCCAGCATTTT
- - TRBJ2-7 TRBV7-6 CASSLGQDYEQYF TGTGCCAGCAGCTTAGGACAGGACTACGAGCAGTACTTC
- - TRBJ2-7 TRBV6-5 CASSPSWPPWEQYF TGTGCCAGCAGCCCAAGTTGGCCGCCTTGGGAGCAGTACTTC
- - TRBJ2-1 TRBV5-6 CASSLMSQVANNEQFF TGTGCCAGCAGCTTGATGTCACAGGTGGCGAACAATGAGCAGTTCTTC
- - TRBJ1-2 TRBV2 CASSDPVPANYGYTF TGTGCCAGCAGTGATCCGGTACCGGCTAACTATGGCTACACCTTC
- TRBD1 TRBJ1-6 TRBV27 CATSDRSNSPLHF TGTGCCACTTCGGACAGGAGTAATTCACCCCTCCACTTT
- - TRBJ1-4 TRBV4-1 CASSQSPRSDEKLFF TGCGCCAGCAGCCAATCCCCGCGGTCGGATGAAAAACTGTTTTTT
- TRBD2 TRBJ2-2 TRBV19 CASRPGGGRAIGELFF TGTGCCAGTAGACCCGGGGGCGGGAGGGCGATCGGGGAGCTGTTTTTT
- - TRBJ2-1 TRBV7-3 CASSLRDSEQFF TGTGCCAGCAGCTTGAGGGACTCTGAGCAGTTCTTC
once TRBD2 TRBJ2-7 TRBV7-8 CASSPRGALGEQYF TGTGCCAGCAGCCCGCGGGGGGCGCTTGGAGAGCAGTACTTC
- TRBD1 TRBJ2-2 TRBV6-5 CASSAGGIGELFF TGTGCCTCCTCGGCAGGGGGTATCGGGGAGCTGTTTTTT
- - TRBJ2-5 TRBV21-1 CASSPRGFAGGETQYF TGTGCCAGCAGCCCCAGGGGTTTCGCGGGAGGGGAGACCCAGTACTTC
- - TRBJ2-7 TRBV27 CASSPTVEDEQYF TGTGCCAGCAGTCCGACAGTAGAGGACGAGCAGTACTTC
few - TRBJ2-7 TRBV11-2 CATRQNSYEQYF TGTGCCACCAGGCAGAACTCCTACGAGCAGTACTTC
- - TRBJ1-6 TRBV5-5 CASSLKQGSSYNSPLHF TGTGCCAGCAGCTTGAAACAGGGAAGCTCCTATAATTCACCCCTCCACTTT
- TRBD1 TRBJ2-3 TRBV19 CASTRDRGEDTQYF TGTGCCAGTACAAGGGACAGGGGAGAAGATACGCAGTATTTT
- - TRBJ1-2 TRBV6-6 CASSYSSGHGYTF TGTGCCAGCAGTTACTCGTCAGGGCACGGCTACACCTTC
once TRBD1 TRBJ2-5 TRBV18 CASSPTRTGRSPYQETQYF TGTGCCAGCTCACCTACCCGGACAGGGCGGTCACCGTACCAAGAGACCCAGTACTTC
- - TRBJ1-6 TRBV6-2/TRBV6-3 CASSARGVNSPLHF TGTGCCAGCAGTGCCAGGGGAGTTAATTCACCCCTCCACTTT
- TRBD1 TRBJ2-7 TRBV6-5 CASCSTDRGTYEQYF TGTGCCAGCTGCTCTACGGACAGGGGAACCTACGAGCAGTACTTC
- TRBD1 TRBJ1-3 TRBV25-1 CASSEYGDRGVSGNTIYF TGTGCCAGCAGTGAATACGGGGACAGGGGAGTTAGTGGAAACACCATATATTTT
few - TRBJ2-6 TRBV4-3 CASSQDNSGANVLTF TGCGCCAGCAGCCAAGATAACTCTGGGGCCAACGTCCTGACTTTC
- TRBD2 TRBJ2-7 TRBV5-3 CARSWSLAGDQGEQYF TGTGCCAGAAGCTGGAGTCTAGCGGGAGATCAGGGGGAGCAGTACTTC
- TRBD1 TRBJ1-2 TRBV5-1 CASSLGGQTYGYTF TGCGCCAGCAGCTTGGGGGGACAGACCTATGGCTACACCTTC
- - TRBJ1-4 TRBV6-1 CASSERTAFNEKLFF TGTGCCAGCAGTGAACGGACAGCGTTTAATGAAAAACTGTTTTTT
- - TRBJ1-1 TRBV19 CASSIVLGRANTEAFF TGTGCCAGTAGTATAGTCCTTGGGAGGGCGAACACTGAAGCTTTCTTT
- TRBD1 TRBJ1-5 TRBV6-5 CASSQGAANQPQHF TGTGCCAGCAGCCAGGGGGCGGCCAATCAGCCCCAGCATTTT
once TRBD2 TRBJ2-3 TRBV5-1 CASSLQPGLGTDTQYF TGCGCCAGCAGCTTGCAACCGGGACTAGGCACAGATACGCAGTATTTT
- - TRBJ2-3 TRBV7-3 CASSTDSASADTQYF TGTGCCAGCAGCACCGACTCAGCATCTGCAGATACGCAGTATTTT
- TRBD1 TRBJ2-1 TRBV2 CASPGQGEQFF TGTGCCAGCCCGGGACAGGGGGAGCAGTTCTTC
- TRBD1 TRBJ2-1 TRBV11-1 CASSSGQVIYNEQFF TGTGCCAGCAGCTCGGGACAGGTTATATACAATGAGCAGTTCTTC
- - TRBJ1-2 TRBV19 CASSIDTLYGYTF TGTGCCAGTAGTATCGACACCCTCTATGGCTACACCTTC
few - TRBJ1-1 TRBV30 CASPRAGVTEAFF TGTGCCTCCCCCCGGGCAGGGGTTACTGAAGCTTTCTTT
- TRBD2 TRBJ2-4 TRBV11-3 CASSRGRGLAGDIQYF TGTGCCAGCAGCCGAGGTCGGGGACTAGCGGGGGACATTCAGTACTTC
- - TRBJ2-1 TRBV19 CASTPDGGHNEQFF TGTGCCAGTACCCCAGACGGGGGACACAATGAGCAGTTCTTC
- TRBD1 TRBJ2-1 TRBV19 CASSMDRGDEQFF TGTGCCAGTAGCATGGACAGGGGGGATGAGCAGTTCTTC
- - TRBJ1-3 TRBV9 CASSVGVVGGNTIYF TGTGCCAGCAGCGTCGGAGTTGTAGGTGGAAACACCATATATTTT
- - TRBJ2-5 TRBV28 CASSSSGGGPPETQYF TGTGCCAGCAGTTCCTCAGGAGGAGGCCCGCCTGAGACCCAGTACTTC